Included here is one T cell receptor beta chain sequence, with context. Per the study methods: Estimation of nucleated cell counts relied on the amplification of reference gene primers. Libraries were prepared by immunoSEQ multiplex PCR; TCRdb keeps only in-frame clonotypes and omits some of them. V, J and clone size reflect that table, while D and trimming were determined from the DNA. The table lists more than 95,000 clones, 70% to 90% of them singletons, with over 1% in the top ten. This CDR3 is built from 15 residues. Trimming at V came to 1 base and at J to 5 bases, leaving 4 bases not matched to a gene. From germline, CDR1 is SGHNT and CDR2 YENEEA. This specimen comes from a study of blood T cell repertoires in COVID-19. About the study: The cDNA or gDNA used as material had been derived from T cells, B-cell-depleted T cells, or PBMCs.

The receptor comes from a woman of 80 years or more with acute or convalescent COVID-19. Material for sequencing was peripheral blood. This rearrangement joins TRBV11-3 to TRBJ1-4; 7 nucleotides match TRBD1. Here the CDR3 reads CASSLGGTENEKLFF. In nucleotides, the CDR3 is TGTGCCAGCAGCTTAGGAGGGACAGAGAATGAAAAACTGTTTTTT.